A selection of T cell receptor beta chains follows, all from one sample in a study of T cell responses to AZD1222 COVID-19 vaccine. TCRdb's copy holds only in-frame clones and misses some; the assay was immunoSEQ multiplex PCR. The repertoire holds some 130,000 clones, with 93% as singletons. The source was peripheral blood, collected on day 0 of AZD1222 vaccination. The receptors come from an adult in good health. Each CDR3 is given with its conserved first and last residue. The order of the fields is D gene, clone size, V gene, J gene, CDR3 protein, CDR3 DNA. The D gene is left open where the match is weak. Clone size, where shown, is once, few, many, or a class for clones that have expanded.

.	.	TRBV5-1	TRBJ1-2	CASSSGQRFMGYTF	TGCGCCAGCAGCTCCGGACAGAGATTTATGGGCTACACCTTC
.	once	TRBV3-1/TRBV3-2	TRBJ2-7	CASSQGGYEQYF	TGTGCCAGCAGCCAAGGGGGTTACGAGCAGTACTTC
.	.	TRBV18	TRBJ1-2	CASSKGRQGYGYTF	TGTGCCAGCTCAAAGGGCCGCCAAGGGTATGGCTACACCTTC
.	.	TRBV15	TRBJ1-5	CATSRDRARNQPQHF	TGTGCCACCAGCAGAGACAGGGCGCGCAATCAGCCCCAGCATTTT
TRBD1	.	TRBV14	TRBJ1-6	CASSQDGQGWTPLHF	TGTGCCAGCAGCCAAGATGGACAGGGCTGGACACCCCTCCACTTT
.	.	TRBV9	TRBJ1-3	CASSGLRTGNTIYF	TGTGCCAGCAGCGGTTTAAGAACTGGAAACACCATATATTTT
TRBD1	once	TRBV10-3	TRBJ1-6	CAISGDRANSPLHF	TGTGCCATCAGTGGGGACAGGGCTAATTCACCCCTCCACTTT
.	once	TRBV2	TRBJ1-1	CASSDGGRVGPAFF	TGTGCCAGCAGTGATGGGGGGCGCGTGGGCCCGGCTTTCTTT
TRBD1	.	TRBV7-6	TRBJ1-5	CASSLGTGGNQPQHF	TGTGCCAGCAGCTTAGGGACAGGGGGCAATCAGCCCCAGCATTTT
.	.	TRBV2	TRBJ2-7	CASSEYRTIYEQYF	TGTGCCAGCAGTGAGTACCGTACTATTTACGAGCAGTACTTC
TRBD1	once	TRBV6-5	TRBJ1-2	CASSRQGYYGYTF	TGTGCCAGCAGCCGACAGGGCTACTATGGCTACACCTTC
.	once	TRBV9	TRBJ2-3	CASSVGPLKDTQYF	TGTGCCAGCAGCGTAGGCCCGCTGAAAGATACGCAGTATTTT
.	.	TRBV19	TRBJ1-2	CASSRTLGNYGYTF	TGTGCCAGTAGTCGAACACTTGGGAACTATGGCTACACCTTC
.	.	TRBV28	TRBJ1-2	CASSFRTPIYGYTF	TGTGCCAGCAGTTTCCGGACCCCGATCTATGGCTACACCTTC
.	.	TRBV6-2/TRBV6-3	TRBJ1-4	CASSRDGNEKLFF	TGTGCCAGCAGTCGGGACGGGAATGAAAAACTGTTTTTT
.	.	TRBV9	TRBJ1-1	CASSVAGRNTEAFF	TGTGCCAGCAGCGTAGCGGGCAGGAACACTGAAGCTTTCTTT
.	.	TRBV6-6	TRBJ2-3	CASRLDSSDTQYF	TGTGCCAGCAGACTGGACTCGTCGGATACGCAGTATTTT
.	.	TRBV30	TRBJ2-4	CAWTADGTKNIQYF	TGTGCCTGGACCGCGGACGGTACCAAAAACATTCAGTACTTC
TRBD1	.	TRBV27	TRBJ1-2	CASSWAGTGGYGYTF	TGTGCCAGCAGCTGGGCGGGGACAGGGGGCTATGGCTACACCTTC
.	.	TRBV10-3	TRBJ1-6	CAINNGGNSPLHF	TGTGCCATCAATAATGGGGGGAATTCACCCCTCCACTTT
TRBD1	.	TRBV9	TRBJ2-5	CASSAQGAQWGQETQYF	TGTGCCAGCAGCGCCCAGGGGGCCCAATGGGGTCAAGAGACCCAGTACTTC
TRBD1	.	TRBV10-3	TRBJ1-5	CASQGSDRGNQPQHF	TGTGCCTCCCAAGGGTCGGACAGGGGAAATCAGCCCCAGCATTTT
TRBD2	once	TRBV9	TRBJ2-1	CASSDRTSGGTEQFF	TGTGCCAGCAGCGATCGGACAAGCGGGGGGACTGAGCAGTTCTTC
.	few	TRBV7-9	TRBJ1-2	CASSLASSLYGYTF	TGTGCCAGCAGCTTAGCCTCATCTCTGTATGGCTACACCTTC
TRBD1	.	TRBV11-3	TRBJ1-5	CASSPPRQGGQPQHF	TGTGCCAGCAGCCCCCCCCGACAGGGAGGTCAGCCCCAGCATTTT
TRBD1	.	TRBV10-3	TRBJ1-6	CAISEEGTGGNSPLHF	TGTGCCATCAGTGAAGAGGGTACAGGGGGAAACTCACCCCTCCACTTT
.	.	TRBV9	TRBJ2-1	CASSVGGGNEQFF	TGTGCCAGCAGCGTAGGAGGAGGCAATGAGCAGTTCTTC
.	.	TRBV10-2	TRBJ1-2	CASSEYRKGGYTF	TGCGCCAGCAGTGAGTACAGAAAGGGTGGCTACACCTTC
TRBD1	.	TRBV6-6	TRBJ1-5	CASSDQGGSQPQHF	TGTGCCAGCAGTGACCAAGGGGGCTCCCAGCCCCAGCATTTT
.	.	TRBV5-6	TRBJ1-2	CASSSQGSYGYTF	TGTGCCAGCAGCTCCCAGGGAAGTTATGGCTACACCTTC
.	.	TRBV4-1	TRBJ1-1	CASSQDIVGKAFF	TGCGCCAGCAGCCAAGATATAGTAGGGAAGGCTTTCTTT
TRBD1	few	TRBV6-5	TRBJ2-7	CASSYAGQGNYEQYF	TGTGCCAGCAGTTACGCGGGACAGGGGAACTACGAGCAGTACTTC
.	.	TRBV6-1	TRBJ2-3	CASSDGNSYGTQYF	TGTGCCAGCAGTGATGGTAATTCCTACGGGACGCAGTATTTT